Below, one T cell receptor beta chain is given with its context. The sample belongs to a study of blood T cells in healthy people across ages. About the research overall: Template switching recovered approximately one barcoded beta molecule for every two T cells.

The authors ran a second PCR of roughly 7 to 11 cycles using a sample-barcoded 5' primer and a J-beta primer mix. A template-switch adaptor that had 12 random nucleotides put a tag on each cDNA molecule. Via MiXCR, TCRdb re-called the 5' RACE reads, giving one row per CDR3 protein. Of approximately 800,000 distinct CDR3 sequences listed, approximately 65% are singletons. Per the germline V gene, CDR1 is MDHEN and CDR2 is SYDVKM. This CDR3 has 14 amino acids. J gave up 2 bases and V 8 bases, and 8 bases lay outside the gene matches. The rearrangement joins TRBV28 to TRBJ1-2, with TRBD1 matching 7 bases. The TCR was taken from a man aged 25-45 years in good health. The sample comprised blood. CDR3 amino acids: CASGLTGLNYGYTF. The CDR3 DNA follows: TGTGCCAGCGGCCTGACAGGGTTGAACTATGGCTACACCTTC.